This T cell receptor (beta chain) appears in the sequencing data of a study of CD8+ T cells in alopecia areata. Extraction of RNA preceded its reverse transcription into cDNA, which served as the sequencing template. TCRdb's table, derived via immunoSEQ multiplex PCR, lists solely in-frame clones and lacks some. The data show roughly 200,000 clones, approximately 38% seen once. This clone came up a few times. Noted treatment: oral pan-JAK inhibitor, 5-10 mg twice daily. From germline, CDR1 is SGHNT and CDR2 YENEEA. V shed 5 bases, J shed 4 bases, and the junction held 7 bases outside the gene matches. The CDR3 totals 15 residues.

This sequence joins TRBV11-3 and TRBJ2-1; 8 nucleotides agree with TRBD2. This TCR derives from a human donor with alopecia areata. Sample: CD4+ T cells sorted from blood, taken around week 31, from a patient treated with tofacitinib. The CDR3 spells CASSTSGGGYNEQFF. DNA for the CDR3: TGTGCCAGCAGCACCAGCGGGGGAGGATACAATGAGCAGTTCTTC.